The entry below gives a single T cell receptor beta chain sequence along with its context. The antigen remains unidentified. After removal of 2 bases from V and 3 bases from J, the junction contained 7 bases not matched to a gene. In germline, CDR1 is SGHNT, CDR2 YYREEE (reference sequence). This CDR3 is built from 15 residues. Libraries were prepared by immunoSEQ multiplex PCR; TCRdb keeps only in-frame clonotypes and omits some of them. The sample lists 600,000 to 800,000 clones, 55% to 80% occurring once. The data derive from a study of shared clonotypes between healthy human individuals. The study's findings and limits: Generation of non-shared clonotypes was less probable than generation of clonotypes shared by all four donors. On the whole, naive subsets had larger estimated richness than memory subsets had.

Within Nashville, Tennessee resided all donors, each a Caucasian adult. The chain couples TRBV5-4 to TRBJ2-5, with TRBD1 matching over 7 bases. This TCR was recovered from a woman in her 30s in good health. Sequencing was done on a sample of memory CD4+ T cells sorted from blood. Sample subset: CD45RA-negative fraction. Here the CDR3 DNA reads TGTGCCAGCAGCTTAAAATCAGGGGGTAAAGAGACCCAGTACTTC. This sequence encodes CASSLKSGGKETQYF.